The 2 T cell receptor beta chains below come from one sample, sequenced in a study of regulatory T cells in long-lasting Graves disease. Building the TCR beta libraries relied on iRepertoire HTBI primers, and CDR3 regions underwent Arm-PCR. TCRdb passed the multiplex PCR reads through MiXCR, listing each CDR3 protein once. The sample lists about 460,000 distinct CDR3 sequences, about 20% occurring once. The time point is: persistent/refractory GD, antithyroid drugs over 5 years with positive TRAb. The TCR library was made from RNA extracted from PBMCs. The sequencing used peripheral blood mononuclear cells (PBMCs), collected when the disease was refractory, from a patient treated with antithyroid drugs. These receptors all stem from a female donor with Graves disease.

The sample holds a few counts of this clonotype. The V call is TRBV19, the J call TRBJ2-1; tentatively, D is TRBD1 (5 bases). Germline loops: CDR1 LNHDA, CDR2 SQIVND (reference sequence). The ends were cut back, 5 bases at V and 2 bases at J, with 16 bases in the middle. The CDR3 is 16 residues long. The CDR3 loop reads CASSAQGIDPYNEQFF. CDR3 in DNA: TGTGCCAGTAGTGCCCAGGGTATTGACCCCTACAATGAGCAGTTCTTC.

This clonotype turned up a few times. An end of the junction does not agree with germline; a read error may underlie this. V is TRBV7-7 and J is TRBJ2-7, with D tentatively TRBD1 (6 bases). Germline loops: CDR1 SSHAT, CDR2 FNYEAQ (reference sequence). The CDR3 contains 14 residues. Written as DNA, the CDR3 is TGTGCTAGCAGCTTAGTAGGGGGTATCGACGAGCAGTACTTC. Protein sequence: CASSLVGGIDEQYF.